The text below deals with one TCR beta chain. The sample comes from a study of T cell changes during pregnancy in multiple sclerosis. Generated by immunoSEQ multiplex PCR, the TCRdb table keeps only in-frame clones and is missing some. The sample lists under 80,000 clones, roughly 94% occurring once. Sequences were derived from peripheral blood, sampled in the third trimester of pregnancy. The origin of this receptor is a female donor with multiple sclerosis, enrolled in a pregnancy study.

The CDR3 loop is CASSPSSGGATETQYF. Written as DNA, the CDR3 is TGTGCCAGCAGCCCATCTAGCGGGGGGGCTACTGAGACCCAGTACTTC. This chain connects TRBV7-7 to TRBJ2-5; 12 bases align to TRBD2. Germline trimming cut 5 bases from V and 5 bases from J; bases unmatched to any gene: 9. This CDR3 is 16 amino acids long. Germline lookup yields CDR1 SSHAT and CDR2 FNYEAQ (reference sequence).